The 11 T cell receptor beta chains presented below share a single source sample, sequenced in a study of cytomegalovirus exposure and HLA in healthy donors. Amplification used 60 Vbeta primers and 13 Jbeta primers. The table came from immunoSEQ multiplex PCR; TCRdb's copy has only in-frame clones and leaves some out. The sample contains fewer than 250,000 clones, roughly four fifths of which appear only once. The sample was PBMCs. Receptors were obtained from a woman younger than 45 in good health and CMV-seropositive.

V is TRBV5-4 and J is TRBJ2-1, with D perhaps matching TRBD2 (6 bases). The V and J ends lost 6 bases and 10 bases respectively, with 20 bases between them. This CDR3 has 14 amino acids. CDR1 is SGHNT and CDR2 is YYREEE in the germline V gene (reference sequence). In nucleotides, the CDR3 is TGTGCCAGCACCCCCGGGACTCCCAGTGGGGAGCAGTTCTTC. This gives the protein CASTPGTPSGEQFF.

There are a few counts of this clone. V and J are TRBV10-3 and TRBJ1-3, with 9 bases that match TRBD1. Per the germline V gene, CDR1 is ENHRY and CDR2 is SYGVKD. J lost 2 bases, V lost 0 bases, and 2 bases had no gene match. This CDR3 is built from 16 residues. The CDR3 bases are TGTGCCATCAGTGAGTCACAGGGGGCGACTGGAAACACCATATATTTT. Encoded protein: CAISESQGATGNTIYF.

The chain joins TRBV30 to TRBJ2-2; D is possibly TRBD1 (6 bases). V dropped 2 bases and J dropped 7 bases, with 11 bases sitting between them. The CDR3 runs 13 residues. The germline gives CDR1 GTSNPN, CDR2 SVGIG (reference sequence). The CDR3: CAWSIDRIGELFF. CDR3 DNA: TGTGCCTGGAGTATTGACAGGATCGGGGAGCTGTTTTTT.

This rearrangement joins TRBV19 to TRBJ1-5, with 7 bases that match TRBD1. Germline trimming cut 8 bases from V and 6 bases from J; bases unmatched to any gene: 25. The CDR3 totals 19 residues. The germline V gene has CDR1 LNHDA and CDR2 SQIVND (reference sequence). The CDR3 loop is CASSRTGMKRGDTGQPQHF. The CDR3 nucleotides are TGTGCCAGTTCTAGGACAGGAATGAAAAGGGGGGACACGGGTCAGCCCCAGCATTTT.

The chain uses TRBV15 and TRBJ2-7; TRBD2 matches 8 bases. CDR1 is LNHNV, CDR2 YYDKDF, per germline (reference sequence). The CDR3 loop spans 13 amino acids. V shed 1 base and J 7 bases; nucleotides not matched to a gene: 3. For the CDR3, the DNA is TGTGCCACCAGCAGAGTAGCGGGGTGGGAGCAGTACTTC. This encodes CATSRVAGWEQYF.

This clone came up once. In the same sample, other DNA sequences code for this CDR3. The rearrangement uses TRBV29-1 and TRBJ2-7; TRBD1 might be the D (6 bases). The germline V and J ends were trimmed by 5 bases and 4 bases, with 12 bases remaining between them. The CDR3 consists of 12 residues. Germline V lookup: CDR1 SQVTM, CDR2 ANQGSEA. CDR3 region: CSVKTGYYEQYF. In nucleotides, the CDR3 is TGCAGCGTTAAAACAGGGTATTACGAGCAGTACTTC.

The gene calls are TRBV7-9 and TRBJ1-2; maybe TRBD1 (6 bases). Germline V lookup: CDR1 SEHNR, CDR2 FQNEAQ (reference sequence). Trimming left V 6 bases short and J 4 bases short, with 21 bases between. The CDR3 extends over 16 amino acids. CDR3 nucleotide sequence: TGTGCCAGCAGTTACCTTACAGGGTCTCCCCTCTATGGCTACACCTTC. Translating it yields CASSYLTGSPLYGYTF.

J is TRBJ2-7 and V is TRBV6-5; 11 bases are shared with TRBD2. The CDR3 covers 15 residues. Germline V gene sequence: CDR1 MNHEY, CDR2 SVGAGI. V gave up 0 bases and J gave up 4 bases; unmatched junction bases: 2. The CDR3 DNA reads TGTGCCAGCAGTTACTCGACTAGCGGGACGTACGAGCAGTACTTC. Its translation is CASSYSTSGTYEQYF.

CDR3: CASSYPTGSRYGYTF. Written as DNA, the CDR3 is TGTGCCAGCAGCTACCCGACAGGATCGCGGTATGGCTACACCTTC. V is TRBV7-9 and J is TRBJ1-2, with D possibly being TRBD1 (6 bases). Trimming left V 4 bases short and J 5 bases short, with 17 bases between. Germline V lookup: CDR1 SEHNR, CDR2 FQNEAQ (reference sequence). This CDR3 comprises 15 residues.

This chain uses TRBV20-1 with TRBJ2-1; D might be TRBD2 (5 bases). This CDR3 is built from 10 residues. The V end was cut by 7 bases, the J end by 7 bases, with 8 bases between. CDR1 DFQATT and CDR2 SNEGSKA come from the germline V gene (reference sequence). The CDR3 bases are TGCAGTGTAAGGAGGAATGAGCAGTTCTTC. This encodes CSVRRNEQFF.

The chain carries TRBV9 and TRBJ2-3; 11 bases match TRBD2. Trimming at V came to 0 bases and at J to 2 bases, leaving 8 bases not matched to a gene. The CDR3 contains 18 residues. The V gene's germline CDR1 is SGDLS and CDR2 YYNGEE. CDR3 residues: CASSVVASGGPLTDTQYF. As DNA, the CDR3 is TGTGCCAGCAGCGTAGTGGCTAGCGGGGGGCCACTCACAGATACGCAGTATTTT.